A single sample gave rise to the 21 T cell receptor beta chains below, sequenced in a study of regulatory T cells in long-lasting Graves disease. CDR3-region Arm-PCR and iRepertoire HTBI primers produced the TCR beta libraries. One entry per CDR3 protein, called by TCRdb with MiXCR from the multiplex PCR reads. Of about 350,000 distinct CDR3 sequences in the sample, approximately 15% were seen once. Time point given: newly diagnosed GD, antithyroid drugs for less than 3 months. PBMC RNA served as the TCR library source. Separately, the same data were catalogued under a study of T cells in Graves' hyperthyroidism and ophthalmopathy.

Source: peripheral blood mononuclear cells (PBMCs), taken at new diagnosis, from a patient treated with antithyroid drugs. These receptor sequences come from a man aged 35-49 years with Graves disease.

This clonotype has ten or more counts. The V gene is TRBV20-1, the J gene TRBJ2-4; weak D call: TRBD2 (6 bases). V dropped 0 bases and J dropped 0 bases, with 9 bases sitting between them. This CDR3 spans 15 amino acids. In germline, CDR1 is DFQATT, CDR2 SNEGSKA (reference sequence). CDR3 sequence reads: CSARDVGGAKNIQYF. The CDR3 region has the DNA TGCAGTGCTAGAGATGTGGGGGGAGCCAAAAACATTCAGTACTTC.

This clonotype was detected ten times or more. The rearrangement uses TRBV5-1 and TRBJ1-1; no firm D call. V lost 0 bases and J lost 4, with 10 bases in between. Germline CDR1 reads SGHRS; CDR2 reads YFSETQ. The CDR3 runs to 14 residues. The CDR3 reads CASSLAQSGTEAFF. The DNA for the CDR3 is TGCGCCAGCAGCTTGGCCCAGTCGGGCACTGAAGCTTTCTTT. The complete variable domain, with remaining parts taken from reference TRBV5-1 and TRBJ1-1, reads KAGVTQTPRYLIKTRGQQVTLSCSPISGHRSVSWYQQTPGQGLQFLFEYFSETQRNKGNFPGRFSGRQFSNSRSEMNVSTLELGDSALYLCASSLAQSGTEAFFGQGTRLTVV.

This clonotype was observed at least ten times. V and J are TRBV5-1 and TRBJ2-1; D not resolved. Germline CDR1 reads SGHRS; CDR2 reads YFSETQ. This CDR3 is built from 14 residues. V lost 1 base and J 3 bases, leaving 8 bases between the germline ends. The CDR3 nucleotides are TGCGCCAGCAGCTTGTATCCCAGCTACAATGAGCAGTTCTTC. Translated, it gives CASSLYPSYNEQFF.

The rearrangement uses TRBV11-2 and TRBJ2-5; 8 bases align to TRBD2. CDR1 and CDR2 (germline): SGHAT, FQNNGV. CDR3 length: 15 amino acids. The junction had 11 bases not matched to a gene; V was cut back by 4 bases and J by 7 bases. In DNA form, the CDR3 reads TGTGCCAGCAGCTCAGTCTCGGGGGGGTCGGGGACCCAGTACTTC. This gives the protein CASSSVSGGSGTQYF.

This clonotype was picked up many times. This chain joins TRBV10-3 and TRBJ2-7; TRBD2 matches 10 bases. The CDR3 runs 16 residues. The junction had 6 bases not matched to a gene; V was cut back by 3 bases and J by 1 base. Germline loops: CDR1 ENHRY, CDR2 SYGVKD. CDR3 loop: CAISDFSSGGSYEQYF. The DNA for the CDR3 is TGTGCCATCAGTGACTTTTCTAGCGGGGGATCCTACGAGCAGTACTTC.

This clonotype was seen ten or more times. The chain is built from TRBV2 and TRBJ2-5; D gene ambiguous. The CDR3 runs to 15 residues. Germline loops: CDR1 SNHLY, CDR2 FYNNEI. Between the trimmed V and J ends, which lost 4 bases and 1 base, there was a span of 13 bases. The CDR3 reads CASSARRQPQETQYF. CDR3 coding DNA: TGTGCCAGCAGTGCCCGTCGGCAGCCCCAAGAGACCCAGTACTTC.

This clonotype appeared many times. The chain employs TRBV30 and TRBJ2-3; D is unresolved. This CDR3 comprises 14 residues. Looked up from germline, CDR1 is GTSNPN and CDR2 is SVGIG (reference sequence). Trimming stripped 4 bases from V and 2 bases from J, with 13 bases between. CDR3 sequence reads: CAWIPRRFTDTQYF. In nucleotides, the CDR3 is TGTGCCTGGATCCCACGAAGGTTCACAGATACGCAGTATTTT. The variable domain in full, with the rest retrieved from reference TRBV30 and TRBJ2-3, is SQTIHQWPATLVQPVGSPLSLECTVEGTSNPNLYWYRQAAGRGLQLLFYSVGIGQISSEVPQNLSASRPQDRQFILSSKKLLLSDSGFYLCAWIPRRFTDTQYFGPGTRLTVL.

This clonotype was recorded only once. A read error may explain this, as a much larger clone is one base away. The chain uses TRBV6-1 and TRBJ2-1; D not resolved. V was trimmed by 5 bases and J by 12 bases, leaving 17 bases between them. CDR1 is MNHNS and CDR2 is SASEGT in the germline V gene. There are 13 residues in the CDR3. The chain's CDR3 is CASSPLWSVGQFF. The CDR3 bases are TGTGCCAGCAGTCCCTTATGGTCGGTTGGGCAGTTCTTC.

On this clonotype itself: One junction end does not reproduce the germline sequence, and a read error may be involved. J is TRBJ1-3 and V is TRBV7-3, with 7 bases aligning to TRBD1. This CDR3 is 14 amino acids long. Germline lookup yields CDR1 SGHTA and CDR2 FQGTGA. CDR3 bases: TGTGCCAGCAGCCCCGGGACAGAAGGAAACACCGTATATTTT. Residues: CASSPGTEGNTVYF.

V is TRBV12-5 and J is TRBJ2-5; 11 bases line up with TRBD2. The CDR3 covers 16 residues. The ends lost 7 bases at V and 3 bases at J; junction bases unmatched: 10. Germline V lookup: CDR1 LGHNT, CDR2 FRNRAP. CDR3: CASARGLTSGEETQYF. The DNA of the CDR3 is TGTGCTAGTGCCCGAGGGCTGACTAGCGGGGAAGAGACCCAGTACTTC.

The chain recombines TRBV5-8 with TRBJ2-3, with 10 bases that match TRBD2. This CDR3 is built from 18 residues. Per the germline V gene, CDR1 is SGHTS and CDR2 is YDEGEE. V trimming: 4 bases; J trimming: 0 bases; junction bases outside the gene matches: 11. Written as DNA, the CDR3 is TGTGCCAGCAGCCAAAAAGCGACTAGCGGGTCTAGCACAGATACGCAGTATTTT. Its translation is CASSQKATSGSSTDTQYF.

In this sample, this clonotype turned up many times. The chain joins TRBV2 to TRBJ2-7; no clear D gene. In germline, CDR1 is SNHLY, CDR2 FYNNEI. This CDR3 comprises 11 residues. With 1 base removed from V and 7 bases from J, the gap between germline ends came to 5 bases. CDR3 nucleotides: TGTGCCAGCAGTGAAGTGCGGGAGCAGTACTTC. Its protein is CASSEVREQYF.

The sample holds one count of this clonotype. The rearrangement uses TRBV6-2 or TRBV6-3 and TRBJ2-4; TRBD2 might be the D (8 bases). The J call is uncertain, as TRBJ2-5 better fits the DNA end. The CDR3 spans 15 residues. Germline V lookup: CDR1 MNHEY, CDR2 SVGEGT. The CDR3 nucleotides read TGTGCCACCGCCCCAGGGGGAGCGGGGGAAGAGACCCAGTACTTC. This gives the protein CATAPGGAGEETQYF.

This clonotype was counted ten times or more. Here the CDR3 reads CSVIGQGADYGYTF. CDR3 bases: TGCAGCGTCATCGGACAGGGGGCTGACTATGGCTACACCTTC. This chain connects TRBV29-1 to TRBJ1-2; 11 positions agree with TRBD1. This CDR3 spans 14 amino acids. After removal of 6 bases from V and 3 bases from J, the junction contained 6 bases not matched to a gene. CDR1 and CDR2 (germline): SQVTM, ANQGSEA.

The V gene is TRBV5-4, the J gene TRBJ2-2; 10 nucleotides align to TRBD1. The CDR3 has 15 amino acids. Per germline, CDR1 SGHNT and CDR2 YYREEE (reference sequence). After removal of 6 bases from V and 3 bases from J, the junction contained 5 bases not matched to a gene. CDR3 amino acids: CASTEGQGHTGELFF. CDR3 DNA sequence: TGTGCCAGCACCGAGGGACAGGGGCACACCGGGGAGCTGTTTTTT.

This clonotype has a count of ten or more. The J gene is TRBJ2-3, the V gene TRBV7-3; D not resolved. CDR1 and CDR2 from the germline V gene are SGHTA and FQGTGA. CDR3 length: 13 residues. With 5 bases removed from V and 2 bases from J, the gap between germline ends came to 8 bases. The CDR3 nucleotides are TGTGCCAGCAGCATCGACCCCACAGATACGCAGTATTTT. It is translated as CASSIDPTDTQYF.

This clonotype has ten or more counts. This sequence joins TRBV2 and TRBJ1-1; D uncertain. The CDR3 has 12 amino acids. Germline values: CDR1 SNHLY, CDR2 FYNNEI. Trimming pared 3 bases from V and 6 bases from J, leaving 8 bases between. The CDR3 spells CASSDSTPEAFF. CDR3 in DNA: TGTGCCAGCAGTGATTCGACACCTGAAGCTTTCTTT.

This clonotype was counted ten times or more. The rearrangement joins TRBV10-2 to TRBJ2-7; D possibly corresponds to TRBD2 (6 bases). The CDR3 contains 13 residues. CDR1 and CDR2 (germline): WSHSY, SAAADI. The ends were cut back, 4 bases at V and 4 bases at J, with 11 bases in the middle. The CDR3 nucleotides are TGCGCCAGCAGTGTCTCGGGAGAGTACGAGCAGTACTTC. Translated: CASSVSGEYEQYF.

This chain joins TRBV28 and TRBJ1-2; perhaps TRBD1 as D (6 bases). This CDR3 region has 13 residues. Trimming shortened V by 3 bases and J by 6 bases, and 11 bases separated the two germline ends. CDR1 and CDR2 from the germline V gene are MDHEN and SYDVKM. Here the CDR3 reads CASSFPDRHGYTF. The CDR3 region has the DNA TGTGCCAGCAGTTTCCCCGACAGGCATGGCTACACCTTC.

This clonotype was counted only a few times. The rearrangement uses TRBV20-1 and TRBJ2-1, with 14 bases aligning to TRBD2. This CDR3 has 16 residues. J lost 6 bases, V lost 0 bases, and 4 bases had no gene match. Germline V gene lookup returns CDR1 DFQATT and CDR2 SNEGSKA (reference sequence). The CDR3, as DNA: TGCAGTGCTAGAGATCGGACTAGCGGGGGGTTCAATGAGCAGTTCTTC. This gives the protein CSARDRTSGGFNEQFF.

Of note for this clonotype: A much larger clone is a single base away; this may be a read error. The V gene is TRBV20-1, the J gene TRBJ2-5; 11 nucleotides line up with TRBD2. J was trimmed by 11 bases and V by 3 bases; bases with no gene match: 20. Germline values: CDR1 DFQATT, CDR2 SNEGSKA (reference sequence). This CDR3 comprises 17 residues. As DNA, the CDR3 is TGCAGTGCTAGGGTGCCTAGCGGGGGGAGGGGGTCCTATGAGCAGTACTTC. It codes for CSARVPSGGRGSYEQYF.